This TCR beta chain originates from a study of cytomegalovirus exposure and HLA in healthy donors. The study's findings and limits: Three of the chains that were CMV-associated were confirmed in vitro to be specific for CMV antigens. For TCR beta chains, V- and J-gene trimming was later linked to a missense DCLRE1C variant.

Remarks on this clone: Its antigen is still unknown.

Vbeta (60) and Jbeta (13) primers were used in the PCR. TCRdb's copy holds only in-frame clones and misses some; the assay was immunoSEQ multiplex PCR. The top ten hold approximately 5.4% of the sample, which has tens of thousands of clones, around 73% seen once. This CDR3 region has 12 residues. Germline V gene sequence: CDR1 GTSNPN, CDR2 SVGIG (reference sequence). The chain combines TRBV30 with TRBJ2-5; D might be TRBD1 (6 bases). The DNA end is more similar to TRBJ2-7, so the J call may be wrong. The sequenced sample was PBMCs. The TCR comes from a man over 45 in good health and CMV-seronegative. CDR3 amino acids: CAWRYRVAEQYF. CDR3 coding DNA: TGTGCCTGGAGATACAGGGTGGCCGAGCAGTACTTC.